This TCR beta chain was obtained from a study of blood T cell repertoires in COVID-19. Study overall: From the United States, Italy and Spain came samples of acute and convalescent COVID-19. Sources were T cells, B-cell-depleted T cells, or PBMCs; the material itself was cDNA or gDNA.

A Seattle source enrolled patients during active infection and followed them longitudinally. Germline V gene sequence: CDR1 SEHNR, CDR2 FQNEAQ (reference sequence). V lost 5 bases and J 7 bases, leaving 14 bases between the germline ends. The CDR3 is 13 residues long. Per the authors' pipeline: Quantification of nucleated cells was approximated via reference gene primer amplification. Here immunoSEQ multiplex PCR was the method, and the copy in TCRdb shows in-frame clones only, minus some. That table furnishes V, J and clone size, whereas the DNA furnished D and trimming. Of roughly 340,000 clones in the sample, roughly 90% were seen once.

The receptor comes from a woman aged 65 to 85 with COVID-19, enrolled during active disease. The sequenced sample was peripheral blood. V gene TRBV7-9 combines with J gene TRBJ1-2; D gene ambiguous. The CDR3 region has the DNA TGTGCCAGCAGCCCCGGGTTCCCCAGTGGCTACACCTTC. It translates to CASSPGFPSGYTF.